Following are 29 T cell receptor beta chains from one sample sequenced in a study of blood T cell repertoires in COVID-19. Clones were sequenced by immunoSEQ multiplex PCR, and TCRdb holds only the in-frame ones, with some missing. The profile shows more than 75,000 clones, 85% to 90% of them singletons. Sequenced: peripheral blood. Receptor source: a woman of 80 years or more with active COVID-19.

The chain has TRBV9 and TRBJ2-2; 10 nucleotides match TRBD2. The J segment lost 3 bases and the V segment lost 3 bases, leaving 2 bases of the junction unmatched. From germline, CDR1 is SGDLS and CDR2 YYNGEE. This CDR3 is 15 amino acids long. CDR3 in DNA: TGTGCCAGCAGCGGGACTAGCGGCTACACCGGGGAGCTGTTTTTT. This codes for CASSGTSGYTGELFF.

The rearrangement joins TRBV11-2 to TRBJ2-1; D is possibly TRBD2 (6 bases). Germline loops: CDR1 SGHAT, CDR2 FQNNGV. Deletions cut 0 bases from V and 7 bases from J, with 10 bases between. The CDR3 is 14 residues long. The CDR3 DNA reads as TGTGCCAGCAGCTTAGAGGGACTCCATAATGAGCAGTTCTTC. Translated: CASSLEGLHNEQFF.

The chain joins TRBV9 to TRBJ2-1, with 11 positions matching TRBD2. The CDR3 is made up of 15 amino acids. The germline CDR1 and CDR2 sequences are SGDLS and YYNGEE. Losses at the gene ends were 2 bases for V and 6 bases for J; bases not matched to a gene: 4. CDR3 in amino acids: CASSVGTSGSNEQFF. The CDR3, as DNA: TGTGCCAGCAGCGTTGGAACTAGCGGGAGCAATGAGCAGTTCTTC. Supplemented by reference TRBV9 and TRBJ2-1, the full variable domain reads DSGVTQTPKHLITATGQRVTLRCSPRSGDLSVYWYQQSLDQGLQFLIQYYNGEERAKGNILERFSAQQFPDLHSELNLSSLELGDSALYFCASSVGTSGSNEQFFGPGTRLTVL.

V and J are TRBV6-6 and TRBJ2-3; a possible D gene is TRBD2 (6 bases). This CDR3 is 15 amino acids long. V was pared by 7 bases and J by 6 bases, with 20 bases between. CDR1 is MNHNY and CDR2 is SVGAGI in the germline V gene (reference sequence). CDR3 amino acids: CASIYRERMSDTQYF. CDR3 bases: TGTGCCAGCATTTATCGGGAGCGGATGTCTGATACGCAGTATTTT.

In DNA, the CDR3 is TGTGCCAGCAGCTTGGGGGGCCCGGGGGGGGCCTACGAGCAGTACTTC. Its translation is CASSLGGPGGAYEQYF. The V call is TRBV5-4, the J call TRBJ2-7, with 8 bases identical to TRBD2. Per the germline V gene, CDR1 is SGHNT and CDR2 is YYREEE (reference sequence). This CDR3 has 16 residues. V was clipped by 0 bases and J by 2 bases; unmatched bases: 7.

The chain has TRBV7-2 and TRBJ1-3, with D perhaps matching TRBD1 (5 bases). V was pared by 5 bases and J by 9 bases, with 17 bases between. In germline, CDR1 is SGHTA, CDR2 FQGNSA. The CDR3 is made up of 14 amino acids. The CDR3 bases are TGTGCCAGCAGCCCTCGGGGGGGAGAGGGCACCATATATTTT. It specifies CASSPRGGEGTIYF.

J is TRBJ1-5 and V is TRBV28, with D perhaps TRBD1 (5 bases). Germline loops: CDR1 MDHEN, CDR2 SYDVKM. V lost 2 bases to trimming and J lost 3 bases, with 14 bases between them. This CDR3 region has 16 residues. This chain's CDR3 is CASSLLDDSLNQPQHF. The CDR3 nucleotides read TGTGCCAGCAGTTTACTTGATGACAGCCTCAATCAGCCCCAGCATTTT. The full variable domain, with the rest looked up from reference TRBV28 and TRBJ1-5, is DVKVTQSSRYLVKRTGEKVFLECVQDMDHENMFWYRQDPGLGLRLIYFSYDVKMKEKGDIPEGYSVSREKKERFSLILESASTNQTSMYLCASSLLDDSLNQPQHFGDGTRLSIL.

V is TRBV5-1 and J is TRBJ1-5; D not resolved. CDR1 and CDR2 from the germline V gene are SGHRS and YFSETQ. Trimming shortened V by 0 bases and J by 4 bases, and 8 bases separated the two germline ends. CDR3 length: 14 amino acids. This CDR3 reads CASSLGAANQPQHF. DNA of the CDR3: TGCGCCAGCAGCTTGGGAGCGGCGAATCAGCCCCAGCATTTT.

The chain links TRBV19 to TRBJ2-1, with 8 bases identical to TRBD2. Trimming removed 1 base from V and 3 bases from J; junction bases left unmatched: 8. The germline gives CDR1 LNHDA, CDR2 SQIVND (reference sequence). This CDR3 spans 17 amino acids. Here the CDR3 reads CASSIGEGTSGYNEQFF. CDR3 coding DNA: TGTGCCAGTAGTATAGGGGAGGGCACTAGCGGCTACAATGAGCAGTTCTTC. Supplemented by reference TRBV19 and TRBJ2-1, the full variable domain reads DGGITQSPKYLFRKEGQNVTLSCEQNLNHDAMYWYRQDPGQGLRLIYYSQIVNDFQKGDIAEGYSVSREKKESFPLTVTSAQKNPTAFYLCASSIGEGTSGYNEQFFGPGTRLTVL.

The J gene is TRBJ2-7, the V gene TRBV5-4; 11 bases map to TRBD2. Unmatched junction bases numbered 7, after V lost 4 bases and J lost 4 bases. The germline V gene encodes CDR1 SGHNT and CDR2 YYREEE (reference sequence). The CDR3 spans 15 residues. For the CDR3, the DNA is TGTGCCAGCAGCACCTCGACTAGCGGGACATACGAGCAGTACTTC. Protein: CASSTSTSGTYEQYF.

DNA for the CDR3: TGTGCCAGCAGTCGCCGGGGGACTGAAGCTTTCTTT. Its protein is CASSRRGTEAFF. The chain uses TRBV6-5 and TRBJ1-1, with D perhaps matching TRBD1 (5 bases). The V and J ends lost 5 bases and 5 bases respectively, with 9 bases between them. The CDR3 loop spans 12 amino acids. Germline V gene lookup returns CDR1 MNHEY and CDR2 SVGAGI.

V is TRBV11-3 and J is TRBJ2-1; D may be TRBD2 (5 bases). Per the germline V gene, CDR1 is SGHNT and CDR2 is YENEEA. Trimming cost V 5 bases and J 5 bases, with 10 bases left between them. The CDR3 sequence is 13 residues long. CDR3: CASSLSANNEQFF. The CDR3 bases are TGTGCCAGCAGCCTTAGCGCGAACAATGAGCAGTTCTTC.

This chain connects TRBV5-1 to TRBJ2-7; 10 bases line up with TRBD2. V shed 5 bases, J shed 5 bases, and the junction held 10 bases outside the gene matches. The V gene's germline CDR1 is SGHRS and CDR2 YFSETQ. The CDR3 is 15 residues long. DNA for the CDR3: TGCGCCAGCAGAACTCCGGGACTAGCGCCTAACGAGCAGTACTTC. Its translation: CASRTPGLAPNEQYF.

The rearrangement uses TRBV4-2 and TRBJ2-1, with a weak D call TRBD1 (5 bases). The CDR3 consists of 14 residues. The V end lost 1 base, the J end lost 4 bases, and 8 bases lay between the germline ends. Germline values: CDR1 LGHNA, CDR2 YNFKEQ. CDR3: CASSQGGQYNEQFF. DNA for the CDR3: TGTGCCAGCAGCCAAGGCGGACAATACAATGAGCAGTTCTTC.

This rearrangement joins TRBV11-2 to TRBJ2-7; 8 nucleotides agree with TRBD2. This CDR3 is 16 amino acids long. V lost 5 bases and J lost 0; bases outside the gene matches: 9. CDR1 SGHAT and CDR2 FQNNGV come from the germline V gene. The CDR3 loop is CASSPNLAGISYEQYF. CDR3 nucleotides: TGTGCCAGCAGCCCGAATCTAGCGGGTATCTCCTACGAGCAGTACTTC.

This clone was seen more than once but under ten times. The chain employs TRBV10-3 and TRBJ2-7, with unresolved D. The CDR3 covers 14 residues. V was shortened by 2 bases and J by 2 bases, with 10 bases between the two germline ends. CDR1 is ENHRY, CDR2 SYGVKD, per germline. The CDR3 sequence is CAISEVDTAYEQYF. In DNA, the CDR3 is TGTGCCATCAGTGAGGTTGACACAGCCTACGAGCAGTACTTC.

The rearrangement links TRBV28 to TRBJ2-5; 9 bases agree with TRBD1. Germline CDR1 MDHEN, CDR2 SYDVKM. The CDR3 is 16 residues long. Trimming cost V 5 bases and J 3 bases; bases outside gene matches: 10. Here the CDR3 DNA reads TGTGCCAGCAGTCCTCCCTTGGGACAGGGTGAAGAGACCCAGTACTTC. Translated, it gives CASSPPLGQGEETQYF.

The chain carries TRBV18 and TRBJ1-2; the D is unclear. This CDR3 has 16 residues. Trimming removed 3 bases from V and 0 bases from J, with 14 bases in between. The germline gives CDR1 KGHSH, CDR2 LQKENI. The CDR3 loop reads CASSPLTEASNYGYTF. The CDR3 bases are TGTGCCAGCTCACCTTTAACCGAAGCGTCTAACTATGGCTACACCTTC.

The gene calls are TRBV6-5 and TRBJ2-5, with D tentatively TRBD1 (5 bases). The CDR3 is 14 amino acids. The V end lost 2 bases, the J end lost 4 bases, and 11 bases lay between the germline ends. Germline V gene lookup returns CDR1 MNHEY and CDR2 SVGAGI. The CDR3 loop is CASSYRGLTETQYF. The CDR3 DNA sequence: TGTGCCAGCAGTTACAGGGGATTGACAGAGACCCAGTACTTC.

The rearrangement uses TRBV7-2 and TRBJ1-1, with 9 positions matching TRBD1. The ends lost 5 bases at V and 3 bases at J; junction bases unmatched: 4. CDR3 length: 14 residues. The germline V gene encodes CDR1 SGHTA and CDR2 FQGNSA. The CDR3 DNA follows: TGTGCCAGCAGCGCACAGGGGGCGGACACTGAAGCTTTCTTT. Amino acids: CASSAQGADTEAFF. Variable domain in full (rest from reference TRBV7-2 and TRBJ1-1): GAGVSQSPSNKVTEKGKDVELRCDPISGHTALYWYRQSLGQGLEFLIYFQGNSAPDKSGLPSDRFSAERTGGSVSTLTIQRTQQEDSAVYLCASSAQGADTEAFFGQGTRLTVV.

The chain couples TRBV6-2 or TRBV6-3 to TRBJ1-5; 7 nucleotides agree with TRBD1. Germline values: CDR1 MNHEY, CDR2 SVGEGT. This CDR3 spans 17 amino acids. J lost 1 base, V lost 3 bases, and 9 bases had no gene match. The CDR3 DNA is TGTGCCAGCAGTTATGGGCCCAGGGGGTTAAGCAATCAGCCCCAGCATTTT. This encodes CASSYGPRGLSNQPQHF.

The chain's CDR3 is CASSKLLAPYNEQFF. CDR3 DNA sequence: TGTGCCAGCAGCAAACTACTGGCCCCCTACAATGAGCAGTTCTTC. V gene TRBV7-3 combines with J gene TRBJ2-1; D is unclear. Trimming took 5 bases from V and 2 from J, leaving 13 bases between them. The germline V gene has CDR1 SGHTA and CDR2 FQGTGA. There are 15 residues in the CDR3.

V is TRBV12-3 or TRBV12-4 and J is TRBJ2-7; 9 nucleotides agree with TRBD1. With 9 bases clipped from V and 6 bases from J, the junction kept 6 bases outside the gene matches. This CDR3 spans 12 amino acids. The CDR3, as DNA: TGTGCCAGAACCCGGACAGGGGCCGAGCAGTACTTC. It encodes CARTRTGAEQYF.

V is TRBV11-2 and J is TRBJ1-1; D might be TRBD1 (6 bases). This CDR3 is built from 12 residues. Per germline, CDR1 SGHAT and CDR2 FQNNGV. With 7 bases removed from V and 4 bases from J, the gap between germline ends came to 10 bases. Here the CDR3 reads CASTRGRTEAFF. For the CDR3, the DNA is TGTGCCAGCACCAGGGGACGCACTGAAGCTTTCTTT.

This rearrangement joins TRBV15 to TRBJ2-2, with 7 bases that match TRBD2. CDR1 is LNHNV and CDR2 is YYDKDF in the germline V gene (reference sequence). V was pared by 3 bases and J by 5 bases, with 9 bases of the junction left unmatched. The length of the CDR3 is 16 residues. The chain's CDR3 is CATSRGGTYLTGELFF. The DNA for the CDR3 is TGTGCCACCAGCAGGGGGGGGACTTACTTGACCGGGGAGCTGTTTTTT.

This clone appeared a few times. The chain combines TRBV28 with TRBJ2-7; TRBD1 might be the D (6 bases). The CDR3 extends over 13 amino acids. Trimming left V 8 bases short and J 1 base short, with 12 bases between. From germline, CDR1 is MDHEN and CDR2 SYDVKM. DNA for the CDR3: TGTGCCAGCTTCAGGGGTAATTCCTACGAGCAGTACTTC. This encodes CASFRGNSYEQYF.

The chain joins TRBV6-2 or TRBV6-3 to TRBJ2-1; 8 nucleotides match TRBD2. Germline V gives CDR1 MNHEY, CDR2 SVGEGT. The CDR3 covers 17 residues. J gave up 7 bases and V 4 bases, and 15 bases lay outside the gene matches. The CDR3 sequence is CASSSLLAGSEKNEQFF. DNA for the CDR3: TGTGCCAGCAGTTCCCTCTTAGCGGGGAGCGAGAAAAATGAGCAGTTCTTC.

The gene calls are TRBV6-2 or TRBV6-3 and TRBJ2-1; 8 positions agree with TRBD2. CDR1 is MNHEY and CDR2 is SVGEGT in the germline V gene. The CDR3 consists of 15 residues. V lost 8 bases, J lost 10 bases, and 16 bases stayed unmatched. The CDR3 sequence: CASRPRLAGPIEQFF. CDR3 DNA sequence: TGTGCCAGCCGCCCGCGGCTAGCGGGCCCGATAGAGCAGTTCTTC.

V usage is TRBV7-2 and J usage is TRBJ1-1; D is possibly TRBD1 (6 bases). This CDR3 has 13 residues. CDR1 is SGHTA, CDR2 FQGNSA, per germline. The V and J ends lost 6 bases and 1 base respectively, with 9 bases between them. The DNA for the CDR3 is TGTGCCAGCAGAAACAGGGAGAACACTGAAGCTTTCTTT. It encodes CASRNRENTEAFF.